Listed here are 3 T cell receptor beta chains from one sample, sequenced in a study of blood T cell repertoires in COVID-19. Repertoires were generated with immunoSEQ multiplex PCR, while TCRdb's copy carries only in-frame clones and drops some. The data show roughly 260,000 clones, with roughly 87% seen just once and about 2.2% held by the top ten. Input material: peripheral blood. Receptor source: a woman aged 45-59 years who had recovered from COVID-19.

V usage is TRBV5-4 and J usage is TRBJ1-1; a possible D gene is TRBD1 (6 bases). The CDR3 is made up of 13 amino acids. V was trimmed by 0 bases and J by 8 bases, leaving 11 bases between them. CDR1 is SGHNT and CDR2 is YYREEE in the germline V gene (reference sequence). This chain's CDR3 is CASSLDPQGEAFF. CDR3 DNA sequence: TGTGCCAGCAGCTTGGACCCACAGGGAGAAGCTTTCTTT.

This chain uses TRBV18 with TRBJ1-4; D unresolved. Germline V CDR1 and CDR2: KGHSH, LQKENI. Trimming shortened V by 8 bases and J by 0 bases, and 10 bases separated the two germline ends. This CDR3 has 14 amino acids. CDR3 protein: CASQSTATNEKLFF. DNA for the CDR3: TGTGCCAGCCAATCAACGGCAACTAATGAAAAACTGTTTTTT. Supplemented by reference TRBV18 and TRBJ1-4, the full variable domain reads NAGVMQNPRHLVRRRGQEARLRCSPMKGHSHVYWYRQLPEEGLKFMVYLQKENIIDESGMPKERFSAEFPKEGPSILRIQQVVRGDSAAYFCASQSTATNEKLFFGSGTQLSVL.

This chain links TRBV6-5 with TRBJ1-5; TRBD1 aligns across 9 bases. CDR3 size: 15 residues. V shed 0 bases and J 6 bases; nucleotides not matched to a gene: 3. Germline V gives CDR1 MNHEY, CDR2 SVGAGI. CDR3 protein: CASSYSGTGSQPQHF. For the CDR3, the DNA is TGTGCCAGCAGTTACTCGGGGACAGGGAGTCAGCCCCAGCATTTT.